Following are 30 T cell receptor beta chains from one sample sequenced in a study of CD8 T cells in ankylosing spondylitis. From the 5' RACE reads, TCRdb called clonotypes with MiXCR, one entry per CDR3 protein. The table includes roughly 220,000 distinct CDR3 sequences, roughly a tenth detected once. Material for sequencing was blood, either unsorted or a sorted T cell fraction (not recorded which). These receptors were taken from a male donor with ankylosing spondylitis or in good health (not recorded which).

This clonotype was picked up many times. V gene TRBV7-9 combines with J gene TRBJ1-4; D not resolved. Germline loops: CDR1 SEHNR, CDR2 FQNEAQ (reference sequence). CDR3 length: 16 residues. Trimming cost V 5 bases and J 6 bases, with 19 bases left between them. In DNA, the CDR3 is TGTGCCAGCAGCCTATTCCTCGCGAGGCTTTATGAAAAACTGTTTTTT. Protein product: CASSLFLARLYEKLFF.

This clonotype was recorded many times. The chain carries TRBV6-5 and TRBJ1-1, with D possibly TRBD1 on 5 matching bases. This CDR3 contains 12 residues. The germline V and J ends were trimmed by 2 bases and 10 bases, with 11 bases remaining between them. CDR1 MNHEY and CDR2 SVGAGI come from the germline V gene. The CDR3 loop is CASSYSTGAAFF. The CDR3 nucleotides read TGTGCCAGCAGTTACAGTACCGGGGCAGCTTTCTTT.

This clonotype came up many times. Written as DNA, the CDR3 is TGTGCCAGCAGCCAGGACCGGCCATCGCTAGCGGGGGGACATACGCAGTATTTT. Amino acids: CASSQDRPSLAGGHTQYF. The chain combines TRBV4-2 with TRBJ2-3, with 11 nucleotides matching TRBD2. The germline gives CDR1 LGHNA, CDR2 YNFKEQ. The J segment lost 7 bases and the V segment lost 3 bases, leaving 15 bases of the junction unmatched. The CDR3 loop spans 18 amino acids.

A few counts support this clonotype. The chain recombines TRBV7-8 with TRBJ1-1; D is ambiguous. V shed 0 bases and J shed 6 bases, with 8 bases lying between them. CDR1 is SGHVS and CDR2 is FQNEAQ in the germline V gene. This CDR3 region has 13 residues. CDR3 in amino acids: CASSLARDAEAFF. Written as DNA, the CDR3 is TGTGCCAGCAGCTTAGCTAGGGATGCTGAAGCTTTCTTT.

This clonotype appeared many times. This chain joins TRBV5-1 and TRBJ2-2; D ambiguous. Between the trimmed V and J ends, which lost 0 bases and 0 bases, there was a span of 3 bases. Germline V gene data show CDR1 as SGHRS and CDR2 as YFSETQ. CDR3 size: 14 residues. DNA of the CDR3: TGCGCCAGCAGCTTGGCAGCGAACACCGGGGAGCTGTTTTTT. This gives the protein CASSLAANTGELFF.

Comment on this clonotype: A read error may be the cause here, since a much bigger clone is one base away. The CDR3 region is CASSVEGGRGTNEQFF. CDR3 coding DNA: TGTGCCAGCAGCGTAGAGGGGGGCAGGGGTACCAATGAGCAGTTCTTC. V and J are TRBV9 and TRBJ2-1, with D perhaps being TRBD1 or TRBD2 (6 bases each). The germline V gene encodes CDR1 SGDLS and CDR2 YYNGEE. The CDR3 sequence is 16 residues long. V lost 0 bases and J lost 6, with 16 bases in between.

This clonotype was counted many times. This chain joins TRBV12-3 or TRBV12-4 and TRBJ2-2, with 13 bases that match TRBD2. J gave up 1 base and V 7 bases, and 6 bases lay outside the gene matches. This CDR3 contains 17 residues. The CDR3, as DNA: TGTGCCAGCATGGGACTAGCGGGGCAAAGGAACACCGGGGAGCTGTTTTTT. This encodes CASMGLAGQRNTGELFF.

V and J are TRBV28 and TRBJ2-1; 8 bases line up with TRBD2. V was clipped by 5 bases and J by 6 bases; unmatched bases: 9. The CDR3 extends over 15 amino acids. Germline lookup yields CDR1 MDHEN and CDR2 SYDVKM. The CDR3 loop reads CASSLFGGAANEQFF. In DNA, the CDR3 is TGTGCCAGCAGTCTATTCGGGGGGGCCGCCAATGAGCAGTTCTTC.

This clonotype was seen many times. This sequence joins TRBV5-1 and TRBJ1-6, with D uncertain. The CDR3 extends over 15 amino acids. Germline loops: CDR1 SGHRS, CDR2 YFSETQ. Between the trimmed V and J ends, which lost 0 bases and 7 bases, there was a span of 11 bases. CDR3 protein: CASSLEWRNNSPLHF. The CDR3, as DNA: TGCGCCAGCAGCTTGGAATGGCGGAACAATTCACCCCTCCACTTT.

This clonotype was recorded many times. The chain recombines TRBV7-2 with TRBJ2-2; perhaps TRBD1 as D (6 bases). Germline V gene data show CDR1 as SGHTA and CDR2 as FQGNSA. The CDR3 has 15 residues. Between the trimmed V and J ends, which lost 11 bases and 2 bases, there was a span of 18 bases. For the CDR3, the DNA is TGTGCCCTCCGACCAGGGGCCTCAAACACCGGGGAGCTGTTTTTT. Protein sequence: CALRPGASNTGELFF.

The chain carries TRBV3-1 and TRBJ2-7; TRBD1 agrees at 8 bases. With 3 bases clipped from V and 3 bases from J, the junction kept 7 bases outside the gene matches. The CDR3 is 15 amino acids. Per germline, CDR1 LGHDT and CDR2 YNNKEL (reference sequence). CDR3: CASSHHRGLVYEQYF. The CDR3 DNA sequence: TGTGCCAGCAGCCATCACAGGGGGTTGGTCTACGAGCAGTACTTC.

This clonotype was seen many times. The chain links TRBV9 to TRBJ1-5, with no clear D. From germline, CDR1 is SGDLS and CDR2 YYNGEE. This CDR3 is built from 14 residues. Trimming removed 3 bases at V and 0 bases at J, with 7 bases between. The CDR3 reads CASSEWGSNQPQHF. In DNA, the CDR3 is TGTGCCAGCAGCGAGTGGGGTAGCAATCAGCCCCAGCATTTT.

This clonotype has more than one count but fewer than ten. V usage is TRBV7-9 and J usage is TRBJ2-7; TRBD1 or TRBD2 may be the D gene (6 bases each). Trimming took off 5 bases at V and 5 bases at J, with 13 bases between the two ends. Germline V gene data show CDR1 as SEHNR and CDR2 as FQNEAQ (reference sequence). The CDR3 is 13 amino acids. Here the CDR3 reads CASSTGTLDEQYF. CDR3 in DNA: TGTGCCAGCAGCACAGGGACTCTCGACGAGCAGTACTTC.

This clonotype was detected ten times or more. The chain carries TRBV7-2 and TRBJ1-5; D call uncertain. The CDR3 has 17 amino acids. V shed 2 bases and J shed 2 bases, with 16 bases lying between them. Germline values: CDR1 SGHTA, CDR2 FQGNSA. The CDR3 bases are TGTGCCAGCAGCTTAAGTAGGGCGGGAAGAGGCAATCAGCCCCAGCATTTT. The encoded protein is CASSLSRAGRGNQPQHF.

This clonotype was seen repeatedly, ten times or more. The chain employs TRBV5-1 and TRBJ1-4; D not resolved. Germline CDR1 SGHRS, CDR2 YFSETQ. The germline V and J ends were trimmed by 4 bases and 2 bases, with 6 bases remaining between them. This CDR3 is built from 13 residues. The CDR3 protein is CASSELTNEKLFF. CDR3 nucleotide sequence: TGCGCCAGCAGCGAGCTTACTAATGAAAAACTGTTTTTT.

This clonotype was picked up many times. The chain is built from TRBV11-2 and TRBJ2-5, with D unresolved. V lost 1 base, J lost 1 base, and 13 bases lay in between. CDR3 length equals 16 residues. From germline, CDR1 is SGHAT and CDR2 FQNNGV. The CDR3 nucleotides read TGTGCCAGCAGCTTAGGACTCAAGGGATCCCAAGAGACCCAGTACTTC. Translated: CASSLGLKGSQETQYF.

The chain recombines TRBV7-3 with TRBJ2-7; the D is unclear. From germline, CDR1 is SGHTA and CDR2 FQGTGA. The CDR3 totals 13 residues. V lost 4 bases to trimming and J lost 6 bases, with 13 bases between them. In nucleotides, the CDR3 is TGTGCCAGCAGCTCCCCTCCAGGAAGCGAGCAGTACTTC. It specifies CASSSPPGSEQYF.

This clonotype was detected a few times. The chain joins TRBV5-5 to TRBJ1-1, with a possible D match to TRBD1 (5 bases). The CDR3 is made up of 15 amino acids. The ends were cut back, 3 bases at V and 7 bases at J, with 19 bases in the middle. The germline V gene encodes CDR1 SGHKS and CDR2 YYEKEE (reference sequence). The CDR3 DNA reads TGTGCCAGCAGCTGGTCGACAGCTATCGTCTATGAAGCTTTCTTT. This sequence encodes CASSWSTAIVYEAFF.

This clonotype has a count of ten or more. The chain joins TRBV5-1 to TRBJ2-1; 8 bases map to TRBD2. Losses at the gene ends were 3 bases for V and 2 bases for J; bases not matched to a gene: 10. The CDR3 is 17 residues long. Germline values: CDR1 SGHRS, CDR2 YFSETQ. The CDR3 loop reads CASSSGVAGGAYNEQFF. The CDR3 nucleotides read TGCGCCAGCAGCTCTGGTGTTGCGGGGGGCGCCTACAATGAGCAGTTCTTC.

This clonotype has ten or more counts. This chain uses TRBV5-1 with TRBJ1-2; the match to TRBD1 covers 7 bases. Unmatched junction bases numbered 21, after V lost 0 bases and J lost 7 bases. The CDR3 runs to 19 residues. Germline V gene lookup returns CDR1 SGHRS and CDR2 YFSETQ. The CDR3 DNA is TGCGCCAGCAGCTTGGACCCAGGGGGGCGTACTATCCCCCCATCTGGCTACACCTTC. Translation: CASSLDPGGRTIPPSGYTF.

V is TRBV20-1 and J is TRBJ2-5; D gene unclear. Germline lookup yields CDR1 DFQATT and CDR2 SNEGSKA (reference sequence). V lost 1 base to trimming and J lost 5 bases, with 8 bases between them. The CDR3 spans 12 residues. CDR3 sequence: CSARVRTETQYF. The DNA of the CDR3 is TGCAGTGCTAGAGTCCGAACGGAGACCCAGTACTTC.

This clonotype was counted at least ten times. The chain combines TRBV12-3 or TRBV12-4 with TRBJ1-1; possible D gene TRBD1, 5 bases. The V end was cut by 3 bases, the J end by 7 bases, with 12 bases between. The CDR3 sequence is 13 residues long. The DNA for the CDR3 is TGTGCCAGCAGTTTGGGGACCCTTAGTGAAGCTTTCTTT. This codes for CASSLGTLSEAFF.

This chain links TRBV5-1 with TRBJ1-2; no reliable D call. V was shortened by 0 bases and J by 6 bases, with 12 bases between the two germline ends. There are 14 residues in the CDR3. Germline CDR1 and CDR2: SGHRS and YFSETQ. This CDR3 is CASSLESGEDGYTF. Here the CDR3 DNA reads TGCGCCAGCAGCTTGGAGTCGGGAGAGGATGGCTACACCTTC.

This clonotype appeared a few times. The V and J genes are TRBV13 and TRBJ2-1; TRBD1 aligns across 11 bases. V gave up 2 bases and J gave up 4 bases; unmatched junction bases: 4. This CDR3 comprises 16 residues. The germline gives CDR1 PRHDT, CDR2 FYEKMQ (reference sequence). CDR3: CASSLLRDRGYNEQFF. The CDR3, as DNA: TGTGCCAGCAGCTTACTTCGGGACAGGGGGTACAATGAGCAGTTCTTC.

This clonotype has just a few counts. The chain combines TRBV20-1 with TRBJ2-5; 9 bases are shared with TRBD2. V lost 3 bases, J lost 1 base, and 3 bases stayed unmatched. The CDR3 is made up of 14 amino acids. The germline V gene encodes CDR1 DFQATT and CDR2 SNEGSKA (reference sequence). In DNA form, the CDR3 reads TGCAGTGCTAGCCCAGCGGGGGGCCAAGAGACCCAGTACTTC. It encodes CSASPAGGQETQYF.

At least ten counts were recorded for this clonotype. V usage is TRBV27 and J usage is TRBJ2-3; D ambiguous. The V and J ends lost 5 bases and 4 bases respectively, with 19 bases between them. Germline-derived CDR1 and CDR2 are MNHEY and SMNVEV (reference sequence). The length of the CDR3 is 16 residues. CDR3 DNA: TGTGCCAGCAGTCTTAACCGGGCCCCGTGGGCAGATACGCAGTATTTT. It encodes CASSLNRAPWADTQYF.

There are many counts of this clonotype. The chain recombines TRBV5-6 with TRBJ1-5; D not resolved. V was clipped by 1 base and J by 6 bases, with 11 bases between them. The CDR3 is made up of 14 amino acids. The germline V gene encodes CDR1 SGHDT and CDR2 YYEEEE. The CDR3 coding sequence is TGTGCCAGCAGCTTGAGTTCCGGGATTCAGCCCCAGCATTTT. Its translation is CASSLSSGIQPQHF.

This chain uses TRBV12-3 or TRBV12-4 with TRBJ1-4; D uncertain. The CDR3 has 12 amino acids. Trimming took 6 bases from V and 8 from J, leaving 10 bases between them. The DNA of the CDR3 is TGTGCCAGCAGCCCCAAAGGAGAAAAACTGTTTTTT. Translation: CASSPKGEKLFF.

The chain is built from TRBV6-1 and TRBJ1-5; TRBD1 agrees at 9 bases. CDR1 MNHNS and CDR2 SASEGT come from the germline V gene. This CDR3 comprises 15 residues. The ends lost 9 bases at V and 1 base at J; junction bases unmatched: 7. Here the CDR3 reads CARNEQGASNQPQHF. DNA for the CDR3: TGTGCCAGGAACGAACAGGGGGCAAGCAATCAGCCCCAGCATTTT.

The CDR3 spells CASSHELGRETQYF. The CDR3 DNA sequence: TGTGCCAGCAGCCATGAACTGGGGCGGGAGACCCAGTACTTC. The chain has TRBV7-9 and TRBJ2-5; tentatively, D is TRBD1 (5 bases). The CDR3 loop spans 14 amino acids. Deletions cut 5 bases from V and 5 bases from J, with 15 bases between. Per the germline V gene, CDR1 is SEHNR and CDR2 is FQNEAQ (reference sequence).